This TCR beta chain originates from a study of blood T cell repertoires in COVID-19. About the study: Some COVID-19 samples were acute and others convalescent; all came from the United States, Italy and Spain. The cDNA or gDNA used as material had been derived from T cells, B-cell-depleted T cells, or PBMCs.

It was during active infection that Seattle patients were enrolled and then longitudinally followed. Germline V gene sequence: CDR1 LNHNV, CDR2 YYDKDF (reference sequence). Trimming cost V 4 bases and J 1 base, with 13 bases left between them. This CDR3 region has 15 residues. How the authors handled the data: Scientists estimated how many nucleated cells there were by amplifying reference gene primers. The protocol was immunoSEQ multiplex PCR, while the TCRdb copy is restricted to in-frame clones and leaves out a portion. Clonal size and the V and J genes are those of that table, whereas D and trimming came from the DNA. The sample includes under 200,000 clones, roughly 82% of them seen just once.

This TCR was sampled from a woman aged 55-69 years with COVID-19, enrolled during active disease. Sequences were obtained from peripheral blood. V gene TRBV15 combines with J gene TRBJ1-2; D gene unclear. The CDR3 nucleotides read TGTGCCACCAGCAACCCTTGGGCGTATAACTATGGCTACACCTTC. Protein sequence: CATSNPWAYNYGYTF.